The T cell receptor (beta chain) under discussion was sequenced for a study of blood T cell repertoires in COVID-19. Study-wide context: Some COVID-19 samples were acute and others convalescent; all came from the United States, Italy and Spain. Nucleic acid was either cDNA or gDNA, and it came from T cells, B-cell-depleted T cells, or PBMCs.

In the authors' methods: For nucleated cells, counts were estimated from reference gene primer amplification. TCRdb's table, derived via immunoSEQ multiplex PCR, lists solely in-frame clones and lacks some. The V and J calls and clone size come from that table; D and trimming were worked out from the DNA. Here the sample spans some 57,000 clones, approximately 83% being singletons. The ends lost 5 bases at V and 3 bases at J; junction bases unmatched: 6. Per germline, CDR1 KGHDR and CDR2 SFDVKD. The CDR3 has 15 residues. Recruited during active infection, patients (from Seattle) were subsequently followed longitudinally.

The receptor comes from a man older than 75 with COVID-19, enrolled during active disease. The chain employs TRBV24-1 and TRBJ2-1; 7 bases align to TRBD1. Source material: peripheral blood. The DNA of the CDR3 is TGTGCCACCAGTGGAACGACAGGGATCTACAATGAGCAGTTCTTC. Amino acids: CATSGTTGIYNEQFF.